This is a list of T cell receptor beta chains from one sample in a study of T-cell memory formation after mild COVID-19. TCRdb itself ran the 5' RACE reads through MiXCR, one entry per CDR3 protein. The sample consists of fewer than 700,000 distinct CDR3 sequences, 18% of them appearing once. Material for sequencing was PBMCs or a T cell subset sorted from them (not recorded which). These receptors originate from an adult woman who had mild COVID-19 (a few samples of this study predate the infection). Cell type and time point are not known. Each CDR3 is given with its conserved first and last residue. The D gene is left open where the match is weak. Clone size, where shown, is once, few, many, or a class for clones that have expanded.

>TRBV12-3/TRBV12-4|TRBJ2-1|TRBD2|few
CASSYLLTSGSDEQFF
TGTGCCAGCAGCTACCTCCTGACTAGCGGGAGTGATGAGCAGTTCTTC
>TRBV5-1|TRBJ1-2|TRBD1|few
CASSVDRGYGGYTF
TGCGCCAGCAGCGTGGACAGGGGATACGGTGGCTACACCTTC
>TRBV6-2/TRBV6-3|TRBJ2-7|TRBD1|few
CASSIGPGTGTYEQYF
TGTGCCAGCAGCATCGGCCCCGGGACAGGGACCTACGAGCAGTACTTC
>TRBV5-1|TRBJ2-3|.|.
CASRNRSTDTQYF
TGCGCCAGCAGGAACAGGAGCACAGATACGCAGTATTTT
>TRBV6-6|TRBJ2-7|TRBD1|few
CASSYSLDRVAYEQYF
TGTGCCAGCAGTTACTCCTTGGACAGGGTTGCCTACGAGCAGTACTTC
>TRBV7-3|TRBJ2-2|TRBD2|.
CASSFSGGPTGELFF
TGTGCCAGCAGCTTTAGCGGGGGGCCCACCGGGGAGCTGTTTTTT
>TRBV15|TRBJ2-2|.|few
CATRTRASPGELFF
TGTGCCACCAGGACTCGTGCCAGTCCCGGGGAGCTGTTTTTT
>TRBV4-1|TRBJ2-5|.|.
CASSRTQGGETQYF
TGCGCCAGCAGCCGAACACAGGGTGGAGAGACCCAGTACTTC
>TRBV20-1|TRBJ1-1|.|.
CSARDFPTMDTEAFF
TGCAGTGCTAGAGACTTTCCGACGATGGACACTGAAGCTTTCTTT
>TRBV4-2|TRBJ1-1|TRBD1|.
CASSRRGGGVVDTEAFF
TGTGCCAGCAGCCGACGCGGAGGGGGCGTAGTGGACACTGAAGCTTTCTTT
>TRBV24-1|TRBJ2-1|TRBD2|.
CATSAGLSYNEQFF
TGTGCCACCAGTGCGGGACTATCCTACAATGAGCAGTTCTTC
>TRBV7-9|TRBJ2-5|TRBD2|few
CASSPRTRSETQYF
TGTGCCAGCAGCCCCCGGACTAGAAGTGAGACCCAGTACTTC
>TRBV6-1|TRBJ1-3|.|many
CASSEDGGYGNTIYF
TGTGCCAGCAGTGAAGATGGGGGGTACGGAAACACCATATATTTT
>TRBV29-1|TRBJ2-1|.|few
CSVTLGNEGPYNEQFF
TGCAGCGTTACCTTGGGGAACGAGGGCCCATACAATGAGCAGTTCTTC
>TRBV4-2|TRBJ2-2|TRBD2|.
CASSPKYQRDWDTGELFF
TGTGCCAGCAGCCCAAAATACCAGCGGGACTGGGACACCGGGGAGCTGTTTTTT
>TRBV21-1|TRBJ1-2|.|few
CASSKRRSGVDGYGYTF
TGTGCCAGCAGCAAAAGGAGGAGTGGGGTGGACGGCTATGGCTACACCTTC
>TRBV5-1|TRBJ2-1|.|many
CASSAGDIDNEQFF
TGCGCCAGCAGCGCAGGGGACATAGACAATGAGCAGTTCTTC
>TRBV5-1|TRBJ2-5|TRBD2|few
CASRRLAGGPGETQYF
TGCGCCAGCAGACGACTAGCGGGAGGGCCGGGGGAGACCCAGTACTTC
>TRBV24-1|TRBJ2-3|TRBD1|few
CATSDPGTGVADTQYF
TGTGCCACCAGTGATCCCGGGACAGGGGTTGCGGATACGCAGTATTTT
>TRBV29-1|TRBJ2-3|.|.
CSVDWRDTQYF
TGCAGCGTTGATTGGAGAGATACGCAGTATTTT
>TRBV10-3|TRBJ1-1|TRBD1|few
CAISEQDRTEAFF
TGTGCCATCAGTGAACAGGACAGGACTGAAGCTTTCTTT
>TRBV6-5|TRBJ1-1|TRBD1|many
CASSNPGTGNTEAFF
TGTGCCAGCAGTAACCCCGGGACAGGGAACACTGAAGCTTTCTTT
>TRBV25-1|TRBJ2-3|.|.
CASSPLRRGDTQYF
TGTGCCAGCAGTCCCCTTAGGAGGGGGGATACGCAGTATTTT
>TRBV5-1|TRBJ2-1|TRBD1|few
CASSPRLGQGSFF
TGCGCCAGCAGCCCCAGACTGGGACAGGGATCATTCTTC
>TRBV7-9|TRBJ2-7|.|.
CASSITGTPYEQYF
TGTGCCAGCAGTATAACAGGGACGCCCTACGAGCAGTACTTC
>TRBV7-2|TRBJ2-3|TRBD2|.
CASSSLGLDAHTQYF
TGTGCCAGCAGCTCCCTGGGACTAGATGCCCATACGCAGTATTTT
>TRBV11-1|TRBJ1-2|.|once
CASSVGTRGGGYTF
TGTGCCAGCAGCGTCGGGACCCGCGGAGGAGGCTACACCTTC
>TRBV3-1|TRBJ1-2|.|.
CASSHAASNIGYTF
TGTGCCAGCAGCCACGCGGCGAGCAACATCGGCTACACCTTC
>TRBV30|TRBJ2-7|TRBD2|many
CAWSVGAGGGAREQYF
TGTGCCTGGAGTGTCGGAGCAGGCGGGGGGGCAAGGGAGCAGTACTTC
>TRBV24-1|TRBJ2-1|.|few
CATSDLGPWSNNEQFF
TGTGCCACCAGTGATTTGGGGCCCTGGTCCAACAATGAGCAGTTCTTC
>TRBV2|TRBJ1-2|.|.
CASSEALAGSLSGYTF
TGTGCCAGCAGTGAAGCGCTGGCAGGCAGTCTCTCTGGCTACACCTTC
>TRBV19|TRBJ1-1|.|few
CASEGLGNTEAFF
TGTGCCAGTGAGGGGTTGGGGAACACTGAAGCTTTCTTT
>TRBV24-1|TRBJ2-3|.|.
CATSLSGALSTDTQYF
TGTGCCACCAGTTTAAGTGGGGCGTTGAGCACAGATACGCAGTATTTT
>TRBV9|TRBJ2-2|TRBD2|.
CASSVASGGTTGELFF
TGTGCCAGCAGCGTAGCCAGCGGGGGGACCACCGGGGAGCTGTTTTTT
>TRBV7-9|TRBJ2-3|.|many
CASSFRTDTQYF
TGTGCCAGCAGCTTCAGGACAGATACGCAGTATTTT
>TRBV7-2|TRBJ2-7|.|many
CASSLSRDYEQYF
TGTGCCAGCAGCTTATCCCGAGACTACGAGCAGTACTTC
>TRBV24-1|TRBJ1-1|.|few
CATSVEGRTEAFF
TGTGCCACCAGTGTGGAGGGTCGGACTGAAGCTTTCTTT
>TRBV7-3|TRBJ2-1|.|few
CASSLTGGPGEYNEQFF
TGTGCCAGCAGCTTAACGGGGGGGCCAGGGGAATACAATGAGCAGTTCTTC
>TRBV11-2|TRBJ2-3|TRBD2|.
CASRGAGDSSNTQYF
TGTGCCAGCAGGGGTGCGGGGGATAGTTCTAATACGCAGTATTTT
>TRBV5-1|TRBJ2-7|.|few
CASTIGGGTSYEQYF
TGCGCCAGCACCATTGGAGGGGGGACCTCCTACGAGCAGTACTTC